These T cell receptor beta chains were read from a single sample in a study of cytomegalovirus exposure and HLA in healthy donors. The method was immunoSEQ multiplex PCR; TCRdb's version includes in-frame clones alone and lacks a portion of them. The sample holds about 120,000 clones, about 63% seen once. The sample taken for sequencing was PBMCs. All receptors come from a young man in good health and CMV-seropositive. Each CDR3 is given with its conserved first and last residue. Fields, in order: clone size, V gene, D gene, J gene, CDR3 DNA, CDR3 protein. A D gene is named only where the DNA matches it firmly. The size field is filled for only some rows; it gives once, few, many or a size class.

-	TRBV2	-	TRBJ2-7	TGTGCCAGCAGTCGGCAGGACTCCTACGAGCAGTACTTC	CASSRQDSYEQYF
-	TRBV9	TRBD2	TRBJ2-3	TGTGCCAGCAGCGATCGACTAGCGGGACTCACAGATACGCAGTATTTT	CASSDRLAGLTDTQYF
-	TRBV6-1	-	TRBJ2-3	TGTGCCAGCAGTGAAATCCCGGGTACGCAGTATTTT	CASSEIPGTQYF
-	TRBV5-1	-	TRBJ2-1	TGCGCCAGCAGCTTGGATCCAAACAATGAGCAGTTCTTC	CASSLDPNNEQFF
-	TRBV30	-	TRBJ1-1	TGTGCCTGGGGGGGAGGGGTCCGAATAAACACTGAAGCTTTCTTT	CAWGGGVRINTEAFF
-	TRBV27	-	TRBJ1-2	TGTGCCAGCAGTTCGGCCAACGGACTCTATGGCTACACCTTC	CASSSANGLYGYTF
-	TRBV28	TRBD1	TRBJ2-7	TGTGCCAGCAGTTTCCCAGACAGGGCATCGCATTACTTC	CASSFPDRASHYF
-	TRBV6-4	-	TRBJ2-2	TGTGCCAGCAGTGACGGGGCGGCCGGGGAGCTGTTTTTT	CASSDGAAGELFF
-	TRBV10-1	-	TRBJ2-3	TGCGCCAGCAGTGAGGGCGGGAGCACAGATACGCAGTATTTT	CASSEGGSTDTQYF
-	TRBV7-9	-	TRBJ1-2	TGTGCCAGCAGCTTCCTAGACCCACTTTATGGCTACACCTTC	CASSFLDPLYGYTF
-	TRBV7-7	TRBD2	TRBJ2-2	TGTGCTAGCAGCTACACTAGCGGGGGGAACACCGGGGAGCTGTTTTTT	CASSYTSGGNTGELFF
-	TRBV29-1	-	TRBJ2-7	TGCAGCGTTCGTAGCAATCACCTGTACGAGCAGTACTTC	CSVRSNHLYEQYF
-	TRBV15	-	TRBJ2-5	TGTGCCACCAGCAGTCGGAGGGTCCAAGAGACCCAGTACTTC	CATSSRRVQETQYF
-	TRBV7-8	TRBD1	TRBJ2-2	TGTGCCAGCAGCTTAGGAGTCAGGGGGCGATTGACCGGGGAGCTGTTTTTT	CASSLGVRGRLTGELFF
-	TRBV5-1	TRBD1	TRBJ2-3	TGCGCCAGCAGCTTGGTGGACAGGAGCAAAGATACGCAGTATTTT	CASSLVDRSKDTQYF
-	TRBV6-1	TRBD2	TRBJ2-7	TGTGCCAGCAGTGGCCCAGCGGGAGGAACCCCACCCTACGAGCAGTACTTC	CASSGPAGGTPPYEQYF
-	TRBV5-1	-	TRBJ1-2	TGCGCCAGCAGCTTGGCCTGGGACCGGGAGAACTATGGCTACACCTTC	CASSLAWDRENYGYTF
few	TRBV6-6	TRBD1	TRBJ1-2	TGTGCCAGCAGTTATGGGGGACAGGGGTATGGCTACACCTTC	CASSYGGQGYGYTF
few	TRBV18	TRBD2	TRBJ2-1	TGTGCCAGCTCACCGGGACTAGCGGGACCGCGACGGTACAATGAGCAGTTCTTC	CASSPGLAGPRRYNEQFF
few	TRBV11-3	TRBD2	TRBJ2-7	TGTGCCAGCAGCCGGACTAGCGACTCCTACGAGCAGTACTTC	CASSRTSDSYEQYF
-	TRBV27	TRBD2	TRBJ2-1	TGTGCCAGCAAAAAACGCGTCGCGGGACTAGCGGGAACTAGTTCCTACAATGAGCAGTTCTTC	CASKKRVAGLAGTSSYNEQFF
-	TRBV14	-	TRBJ1-6	TGTGCCAGCAGCAAAGATCGCGATTCACCCCTCCACTTT	CASSKDRDSPLHF
-	TRBV5-4	TRBD2	TRBJ2-3	TGTGCCAGCAGCCCCGGACTAGCGGGAGGTTTTGGCACAGATACGCAGTATTTT	CASSPGLAGGFGTDTQYF
-	TRBV27	TRBD2	TRBJ2-1	TGTGCCAGCAGTCCAGGACTAGCTGGTGAGCAGTTCTTC	CASSPGLAGEQFF
few	TRBV6-5	-	TRBJ2-3	TGTGCCAGCAGTTACTCAGGGGCAGTCGATACGCAGTATTTT	CASSYSGAVDTQYF
-	TRBV2	TRBD1	TRBJ2-1	TGTGCCAGCAGTGGACAGGGTTACAATGAGCAGTTCTTC	CASSGQGYNEQFF
-	TRBV6-1	-	TRBJ2-3	TGTGCCAGCAGTGAAGACTCAGATACGCAGTATTTT	CASSEDSDTQYF
-	TRBV5-1	TRBD2	TRBJ2-1	TGCGCCAGCAGCACGGGGGGGGCCTACAATGAGCAGTTCTTC	CASSTGGAYNEQFF
-	TRBV23-1	-	TRBJ2-2	TGCGCCAGCAGTCAAGGTGTCGGGGTGGGCACCGGGGAGCTGTTTTTT	CASSQGVGVGTGELFF
-	TRBV6-5	-	TRBJ1-1	TGTGCCAGCAGTGAAGACGAGGTAACCCTTGAAGCTTTCTTT	CASSEDEVTLEAFF
-	TRBV6-5	-	TRBJ2-5	TGTGCCAGCAGGTCTCCGGGGCAAGAGACCCAGTACTTC	CASRSPGQETQYF
-	TRBV5-1	TRBD1	TRBJ1-1	TGCGCCAGCAGCGCCGGACAGGGGGCGGCTTTCTTT	CASSAGQGAAFF
-	TRBV4-2	-	TRBJ2-7	TGTGCCAGCGGCCCCCGGGACTGGGGCTCCTACGAGCAGTACTTC	CASGPRDWGSYEQYF
few	TRBV9	TRBD2	TRBJ2-1	TGTGCCAGCAGCCGCAGCGGGAGTGGGGGCAATGAGCAGTTCTTC	CASSRSGSGGNEQFF
-	TRBV7-9	TRBD1	TRBJ1-1	TGTGCCAGCAGTTGGCCGACAGGGGAAGGGAACACTGAAGCTTTCTTT	CASSWPTGEGNTEAFF
-	TRBV5-8	-	TRBJ2-5	TGTGCCAGCAGCCGACTACGGGGGACCCAGTACTTC	CASSRLRGTQYF
-	TRBV27	-	TRBJ1-5	TGTGCCAGCAGGAGGAAGTATGGCAATCAGCCCCAGCATTTT	CASRRKYGNQPQHF
-	TRBV25-1	-	TRBJ1-3	TGTGCCAGCGGACAGTCGTCTGGAAACACCATATATTTT	CASGQSSGNTIYF
-	TRBV28	TRBD2	TRBJ2-7	TGTGCCAGCAGTTTACTAGCGGGAGAAAAGCAGTACTTC	CASSLLAGEKQYF
-	TRBV7-7	TRBD2	TRBJ2-5	TGTGCTAGCAGCTTAGAGCGGGATTGGGAGACCCAGTACTTC	CASSLERDWETQYF
-	TRBV7-9	-	TRBJ2-1	TGTGCCAGCAGCTGGACGGGAGTTGAGCAGTTCTTC	CASSWTGVEQFF
-	TRBV6-6	TRBD1	TRBJ1-2	TGTGCCATCAGTCCACAGGGGGTTAACATTTATGGCTACACCTTC	CAISPQGVNIYGYTF
-	TRBV11-2	TRBD2	TRBJ2-2	TGTGCCAGCAGCTTAAGCGGGAGGGAGCTGTTTTTT	CASSLSGRELFF
once	TRBV5-1	TRBD2	TRBJ2-1	TGCGCCAGCAGCAACAGACTAGCGGGGGACTACAATGAGCAGTTCTTC	CASSNRLAGDYNEQFF
-	TRBV15	-	TRBJ2-2	TGTGCCACCAGCACCAGGACTTCCGGGGAGCTGTTTTTT	CATSTRTSGELFF
few	TRBV29-1	-	TRBJ2-1	TGCAGCACCCTCACGGGGAGGTCGGATGAGCAGTTCTTC	CSTLTGRSDEQFF
-	TRBV25-1	-	TRBJ2-1	TGTGCCAGCAATCCCTCGGGATCCCGATACAATGAGCAGTTCTTC	CASNPSGSRYNEQFF
-	TRBV7-9	TRBD2	TRBJ2-7	TGTGCCAGCAGCGGTAGGAGGGGAGGGAGCTCCTACGAGCAGTACTTC	CASSGRRGGSSYEQYF
-	TRBV11-3	-	TRBJ2-1	TGTGCCAGCAGCTCCCCCGGGGAATACAATGAGCAGTTCTTC	CASSSPGEYNEQFF
-	TRBV6-5	-	TRBJ1-2	TGTGCCAGCAGTTACGGCGGTTATGGCTACACCTTC	CASSYGGYGYTF
few	TRBV25-1	-	TRBJ1-2	TGTGCCAGCAGTCCAGATTATTGGGGCCGTGGCTACACCTTC	CASSPDYWGRGYTF
-	TRBV5-1	-	TRBJ2-7	TGCGCCAGCAGCTTGGTGCTAGAGCCCTACGAGCAGTACTTC	CASSLVLEPYEQYF
-	TRBV27	TRBD1	TRBJ2-7	TGTGCCAGCTCGAACCCACAGGGGGCTGTTTACGAGCAGTACTTC	CASSNPQGAVYEQYF
-	TRBV18	TRBD1	TRBJ2-2	TGTGCCAGCTCACCAACGAAGGCAGGGGGCACCGGGGAGCTGTTTTTT	CASSPTKAGGTGELFF
few	TRBV4-3	-	TRBJ1-2	TGCGCCAGCAGCCAAGACGGAGTCTATGGCTACACCTTC	CASSQDGVYGYTF
-	TRBV6-1	TRBD1	TRBJ1-2	TGTGCCAGCAGTGAAGGAGGCCCGTACGGACAGGGTAACTATGGCTACACCTTC	CASSEGGPYGQGNYGYTF
once	TRBV13	-	TRBJ1-5	TGTGCCAGCAGCCGCGGCCGGGGGACGAAGCCCCAGCATTTT	CASSRGRGTKPQHF
-	TRBV5-4	TRBD2	TRBJ2-2	TGTGCCAGCAGCCGTAGCGGGGGGGCGAACACCGGGGAGCTGTTTTTT	CASSRSGGANTGELFF
once	TRBV11-2	-	TRBJ1-3	TGTGCCAGCAGCTTCACCGGTTCTGGAAACACCATATATTTT	CASSFTGSGNTIYF
few	TRBV5-1	TRBD2	TRBJ2-1	TGCGCCAGCAGCTCAAGGACTAGTAAGTTCTTC	CASSSRTSKFF